These T cell receptor beta chains were read from a single sample in a study of molecular identifiers for immune sequencing clone quantification. TCRdb re-called the PCR reads with MiXCR, one entry per CDR3 protein. The table records under 800,000 distinct CDR3 sequences, roughly 27% of them present only once. The sample was naive CD8+ T cells from blood, with Jurkat cell RNA spiked in. The receptors shown here come from a human donor in good health. Some libraries in this study had Jurkat cell RNA spiked in. The CDR3 runs from the conserved cysteine through the conserved F or W.

TRBV4-3,CASSQVERPTHEQYF
TRBV20-1,CSARSGAGGPTDTQYF
TRBV29-1,CSCDRGESSTDTQYF
TRBV30,CAWIDTGGTNTIYF
TRBV7-6,CASSLDAPLGGQEIKDTQYF
TRBV6-5,CASSYGESSYQQYF
TRBV7-8,CASSSTLGPAFF
TRBV7-7,CASSSTSGREAGELFF
TRBV20-1,CSARDPTFTYEQYF
TRBV5-6,CASSFRLAGVETQYF
TRBV6-2/TRBV6-3,CASSADSNQPQHF
TRBV7-9,CASSSTSGSHEQYF
TRBV12-3/TRBV12-4,CASNRPGTSGTYEQFF
TRBV3-1,CASSQSVSSNQPQYF
TRBV7-2,CASSWGWGTIEKLFF
TRBV6-5,CASSPSWGAETQYF
TRBV30,CAWRHLDFHEQYF
TRBV4-2,CASSQGQPGGTEAFF
TRBV6-5,CASSYSAGGGDEQYF
TRBV9,CASSVVTSGDQETQYF
TRBV7-6,CASSLARGTQETQYF
TRBV4-3,CASSPEAPTNEKLFF
TRBV29-1,CSVVTGETNTEAFF
TRBV6-6,CASSYSLVEQFF